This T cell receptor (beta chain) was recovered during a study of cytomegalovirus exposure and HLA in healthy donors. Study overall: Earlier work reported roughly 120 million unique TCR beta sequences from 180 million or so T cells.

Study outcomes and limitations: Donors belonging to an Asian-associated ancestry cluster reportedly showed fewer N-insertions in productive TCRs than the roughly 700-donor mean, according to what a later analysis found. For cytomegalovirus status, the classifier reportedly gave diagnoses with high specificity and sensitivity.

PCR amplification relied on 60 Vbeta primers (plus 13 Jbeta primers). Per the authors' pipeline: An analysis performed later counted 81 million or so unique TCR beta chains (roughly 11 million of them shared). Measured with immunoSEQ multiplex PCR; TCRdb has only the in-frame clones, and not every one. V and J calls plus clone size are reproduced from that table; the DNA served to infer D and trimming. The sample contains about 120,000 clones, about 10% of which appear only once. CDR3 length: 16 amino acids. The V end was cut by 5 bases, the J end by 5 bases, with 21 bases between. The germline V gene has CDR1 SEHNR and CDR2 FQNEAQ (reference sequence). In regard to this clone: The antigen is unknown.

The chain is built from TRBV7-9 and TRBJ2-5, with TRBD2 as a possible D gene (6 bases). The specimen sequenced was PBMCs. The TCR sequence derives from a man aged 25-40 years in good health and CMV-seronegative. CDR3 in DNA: TGTGCCAGCAGCCGGGACTTCGGGACCTCCAAGGAGACCCAGTACTTC. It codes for CASSRDFGTSKETQYF. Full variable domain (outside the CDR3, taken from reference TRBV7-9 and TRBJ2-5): DTGVSQNPRHKITKRGQNVTFRCDPISEHNRLYWYRQTLGQGPEFLTYFQNEAQLEKSRLLSDRFSAERPKGSFSTLEIQRTEQGDSAMYLCASSRDFGTSKETQYFGPGTRLLVL.